This T cell receptor (beta chain) was retrieved from a study of blood T cell repertoires in COVID-19. Sequenced by immunoSEQ multiplex PCR; TCRdb stores in-frame clones only, minus some. Among about 130,000 clones listed, around 86% were seen once. In germline, CDR1 is MNHEY, CDR2 SVGEGT. V trimming: 5 bases; J trimming: 8 bases; junction bases outside the gene matches: 14. This CDR3 is 15 amino acids long. Enrollees, about 18 to 89 years old, lived in some 24 US areas. This clone was seen a single time. Specimen: PBMCs or T cells enriched from blood (not recorded which). This receptor was identified in a young man who had recovered from COVID-19. V usage is TRBV6-2 or TRBV6-3 and J usage is TRBJ1-1, with 7 bases identical to TRBD1. For the CDR3, the DNA is TGTGCCAGCAGTGCGTCGACAGGGCCCCTCCAGGAAGCTTTCTTT. Translated, it gives CASSASTGPLQEAFF.